A single sample gave rise to the 28 T cell receptor beta chains below, sequenced in a study of T cells in Graves' hyperthyroidism and ophthalmopathy. The investigators amplified TCR beta CDR3 regions from RNA transcripts. HTBI primers were used for first-round RT-PCR of the TCR CDR3. TCRdb redid the calling of the multiplex PCR reads with MiXCR, one entry per CDR3 protein. The sample records hundreds of thousands of distinct CDR3 sequences, around 15% being singletons. The specimen was blood. These receptor sequences come from a young woman with Graves' hyperthyroidism.

This clonotype appeared many times. V and J are TRBV27 and TRBJ2-6; 14 nucleotides line up with TRBD2. Per germline, CDR1 MNHEY and CDR2 SMNVEV (reference sequence). The length of the CDR3 is 20 residues. The V and J ends lost 5 bases and 0 bases, in that order; junction bases with no gene match: 9. DNA for the CDR3: TGTGCCAGCAGTCCTTATAGGGGGACTAGCGGGAGCTCTGGGGCCAACGTCCTGACTTTC. Protein sequence: CASSPYRGTSGSSGANVLTF.

The chain has TRBV13 and TRBJ2-1, with D perhaps matching TRBD2 (5 bases). The germline gives CDR1 PRHDT, CDR2 FYEKMQ (reference sequence). This CDR3 region has 16 residues. V lost 5 bases and J 3 bases, leaving 17 bases between the germline ends. CDR3 sequence: CASSRPRASFYNEQFF. The DNA of the CDR3 is TGTGCCAGCAGCCGCCCGAGGGCAAGCTTCTACAATGAGCAGTTCTTC.

This clonotype has at least ten counts. This sequence joins TRBV24-1 and TRBJ1-2; D possibly corresponds to TRBD1 (6 bases). The V gene's germline CDR1 is KGHDR and CDR2 SFDVKD. V gave up 3 bases and J gave up 8 bases, with 21 bases separating them. This CDR3 comprises 16 residues. This CDR3 reads CATSDPSPQGTRGYTF. DNA of the CDR3: TGTGCCACCAGTGATCCCAGCCCACAGGGAACGAGAGGCTACACCTTC.

This clonotype occurred a few times. This chain links TRBV20-1 with TRBJ2-2; 10 nucleotides line up with TRBD2. Looked up from germline, CDR1 is DFQATT and CDR2 is SNEGSKA (reference sequence). There are 16 residues in the CDR3. The J segment lost 4 bases and the V segment lost 6 bases, leaving 11 bases of the junction unmatched. CDR3 DNA sequence: TGCAGTGCCGTAGGGCCCACTAGCGGGATCACCGGGGAGCTGTTTTTT. Translation gives CSAVGPTSGITGELFF.

This clonotype was seen many times. V is TRBV6-6 and J is TRBJ2-2; TRBD2 matches 14 bases. Germline V lookup: CDR1 MNHNY, CDR2 SVGAGI (reference sequence). V was pared by 0 bases and J by 1 base, with 7 bases of the junction left unmatched. CDR3 size: 20 residues. The CDR3 bases are TGTGCCAGCAGTTACTCGATTTCCGGGACTAGCGGGAGGAACACCGGGGAGCTGTTTTTT. Its protein product is CASSYSISGTSGRNTGELFF.

The chain carries TRBV9 and TRBJ2-4; D is possibly TRBD1 or TRBD2 (5 bases each). The CDR3 is made up of 14 amino acids. Germline V gene lookup returns CDR1 SGDLS and CDR2 YYNGEE. Trimming removed 4 bases at V and 1 base at J, with 9 bases between. The CDR3 is CASSRGAAKNIQYF. The CDR3 coding sequence is TGTGCCAGCAGCAGAGGGGCCGCCAAAAACATTCAGTACTTC.

CDR3 in DNA: TGTGCCAGCAGTTGGGGGAAGGCTGAAGCTTTCTTT. Residues: CASSWGKAEAFF. The rearrangement joins TRBV6-9 to TRBJ1-1; a weak D match, TRBD1 (5 bases). Germline assignment: CDR1 MNHGY and CDR2 SVAAGI. V shed 4 bases and J shed 6 bases, with 9 bases lying between them. The CDR3 has 12 amino acids.

This clonotype showed up just a few times. This chain joins TRBV7-3 and TRBJ2-3; 7 bases align to TRBD2. The CDR3 sequence is 16 residues long. V gave up 5 bases and J gave up 4 bases; unmatched junction bases: 12. Germline V gene sequence: CDR1 SGHTA, CDR2 FQGTGA. CDR3 coding DNA: TGTGCCAGCAGCGTGACTGGCGGGGGTTATGCAGATACGCAGTATTTT. Translating it yields CASSVTGGGYADTQYF.

The chain uses TRBV25-1 and TRBJ2-5; the D is unclear. The length of the CDR3 is 15 residues. CDR1 is MGHDK, CDR2 SYGVNS, per germline. V lost 4 bases, J lost 1 base, and 13 bases lay in between. The CDR3 sequence: CASSATLGRQETQYF. The CDR3 DNA reads TGTGCCAGCAGTGCTACATTGGGCCGCCAAGAGACCCAGTACTTC.

This clonotype has just a few counts. This chain connects TRBV14 to TRBJ2-5; 8 bases are shared with TRBD2. This CDR3 has 22 residues. J was trimmed by 2 bases and V by 1 base; bases with no gene match: 24. CDR1 is SGHDN, CDR2 FVKESK, per germline. The CDR3 DNA sequence: TGTGCCAGCAGCCAAGGCGCGGACCGCGGACTAGCTGGAGGAGGGGGTCAAGAGACCCAGTACTTC. Amino acid sequence: CASSQGADRGLAGGGGQETQYF.

This clonotype was seen repeatedly, ten times or more. The genes are TRBV20-1 and TRBJ2-5, with unresolved D. The CDR3 consists of 13 residues. Per germline, CDR1 DFQATT and CDR2 SNEGSKA (reference sequence). The ends were cut back, 2 bases at V and 1 base at J, with 8 bases in the middle. The CDR3 here is CSARLTVQETQYF. CDR3 coding DNA: TGCAGTGCTAGACTAACAGTCCAAGAGACCCAGTACTTC.

The gene calls are TRBV9 and TRBJ1-1; 9 bases fit TRBD1. The V gene's germline CDR1 is SGDLS and CDR2 YYNGEE. CDR3 length: 15 residues. Unmatched junction bases numbered 8, after V lost 4 bases and J lost 4 bases. The CDR3 DNA sequence: TGTGCCAGCAGCATGTCCGGGACAGGGTTCACTGAAGCTTTCTTT. Translated: CASSMSGTGFTEAFF.

This clonotype was found a few times. J is TRBJ1-6 and V is TRBV4-3; 8 nucleotides line up with TRBD1. Trimming at V came to 4 bases and at J to 0 bases, leaving 2 bases not matched to a gene. The germline V gene encodes CDR1 LGHNA and CDR2 YSLEER. The CDR3 sequence is 16 residues long. DNA for the CDR3: TGCGCCAGCAGCCGACAGGGGAGCTCCTATAATTCACCCCTCCACTTT. This sequence encodes CASSRQGSSYNSPLHF.

This chain uses TRBV30 with TRBJ2-1; D may be TRBD1 (6 bases). The CDR3 extends over 14 amino acids. V lost 4 bases and J 9 bases, leaving 19 bases between the germline ends. The germline gives CDR1 GTSNPN, CDR2 SVGIG (reference sequence). CDR3 sequence: CAWKRDIGWGEQFF. The CDR3 DNA sequence: TGTGCCTGGAAAAGGGACATAGGCTGGGGTGAGCAGTTCTTC.

This clonotype was recorded many times. This sequence joins TRBV20-1 and TRBJ2-3, with TRBD2 matching over 8 bases. V was pared by 2 bases and J by 3 bases, with 4 bases of the junction left unmatched. CDR3 length equals 14 residues. Germline assignment: CDR1 DFQATT and CDR2 SNEGSKA (reference sequence). The CDR3 DNA is TGCAGTGCTAGAACAGCGGGAGTGACAGATACGCAGTATTTT. This encodes CSARTAGVTDTQYF.

The chain has TRBV27 and TRBJ2-1; TRBD1 might be the D (5 bases). This CDR3 contains 14 residues. The V end lost 6 bases, the J end lost 0 bases, and 9 bases lay between the germline ends. Germline CDR1 reads MNHEY; CDR2 reads SMNVEV (reference sequence). Written as DNA, the CDR3 is TGTGCCAGCAGATACAGGAGCTCCTACAATGAGCAGTTCTTC. Protein product: CASRYRSSYNEQFF.

At least ten counts were recorded for this clonotype. J is TRBJ2-5 and V is TRBV28, with no clear D. Trimming removed 2 bases at V and 8 bases at J, with 12 bases between. Germline V lookup: CDR1 MDHEN, CDR2 SYDVKM. This CDR3 has 13 amino acids. The CDR3 DNA follows: TGTGCCAGCAGTTTAAGGACCTTAACAACCCAGTACTTC. Encoded protein: CASSLRTLTTQYF.

This chain connects TRBV9 to TRBJ2-2; maybe TRBD2 (6 bases). Germline V gene sequence: CDR1 SGDLS, CDR2 YYNGEE. V was trimmed by 6 bases and J by 0 bases, leaving 12 bases between them. This CDR3 is 15 amino acids long. The CDR3 DNA sequence: TGTGCCAGCACCACTAGCTCTGCGAACACCGGGGAGCTGTTTTTT. Protein sequence: CASTTSSANTGELFF.

This clonotype was seen ten or more times. This chain joins TRBV27 and TRBJ1-1; no clear D gene. CDR1 MNHEY and CDR2 SMNVEV come from the germline V gene (reference sequence). V was shortened by 6 bases and J by 2 bases, with 16 bases between the two germline ends. CDR3 length: 15 residues. CDR3 loop: CASRSARRANTEAFF. The CDR3 region has the DNA TGTGCCAGCAGGTCAGCGAGGAGGGCCAACACTGAAGCTTTCTTT.

This clonotype showed up many times. V gene TRBV12-3 or TRBV12-4 combines with J gene TRBJ1-1; tentatively, D is TRBD1 (5 bases). The CDR3 consists of 14 residues. The germline V and J ends were trimmed by 6 bases and 1 base, with 12 bases remaining between them. In nucleotides, the CDR3 is TGTGCCAGCAGAACGGGACTGACGAACACTGAAGCTTTCTTT. Encoded protein: CASRTGLTNTEAFF.

The rearrangement uses TRBV20-1 and TRBJ2-7; tentative D call: TRBD2 (6 bases). Germline V gene lookup returns CDR1 DFQATT and CDR2 SNEGSKA (reference sequence). Between the trimmed V and J ends, which lost 1 base and 6 bases, there was a span of 13 bases. The CDR3 contains 13 residues. The CDR3 here is CSARAGGPFEQYF. In nucleotides, the CDR3 is TGCAGTGCTAGAGCCGGAGGGCCCTTCGAGCAGTACTTC.

This clonotype was recorded at least ten times. The chain uses TRBV30 and TRBJ1-5; no clear D gene. The CDR3 length is 13 residues. The germline CDR1 and CDR2 sequences are GTSNPN and SVGIG (reference sequence). V lost 4 bases, J lost 7 bases, and 14 bases lay in between. The CDR3 DNA sequence: TGTGCCTGGACATTCCCGGGAGGACAGCCCCAGCATTTT. Residues: CAWTFPGGQPQHF. The full variable domain, its missing parts supplied by reference TRBV30 and TRBJ1-5, is SQTIHQWPATLVQPVGSPLSLECTVEGTSNPNLYWYRQAAGRGLQLLFYSVGIGQISSEVPQNLSASRPQDRQFILSSKKLLLSDSGFYLCAWTFPGGQPQHFGDGTRLSIL.

This clonotype has only one observation. This chain joins TRBV7-2 and TRBJ2-3; 8 positions agree with TRBD1. CDR3 size: 16 residues. Germline trimming cut 4 bases from V and 2 bases from J; bases unmatched to any gene: 8. The germline gives CDR1 SGHTA, CDR2 FQGNSA. In DNA, the CDR3 is TGTGCCAGCAGCTCTGCTAGGACAGGGACCACAGATACGCAGTATTTT. The encoded protein is CASSSARTGTTDTQYF.

This clonotype was picked up many times. The chain links TRBV7-9 to TRBJ2-3; 8 bases are shared with TRBD1. This CDR3 has 14 amino acids. V shed 5 bases, J shed 5 bases, and the junction held 6 bases outside the gene matches. Germline loops: CDR1 SEHNR, CDR2 FQNEAQ (reference sequence). The CDR3 DNA sequence: TGTGCCAGCAGCCTGACAGGGGCCGGAGATACGCAGTATTTT. Its translation is CASSLTGAGDTQYF.

This clonotype came up a few times. The J gene is TRBJ2-2, the V gene TRBV10-1; 8 bases are a match to TRBD2. V lost 5 bases, J lost 8 bases, and 10 bases stayed unmatched. The germline V gene encodes CDR1 WNHNN and CDR2 SYGVQD (reference sequence). This CDR3 has 15 residues. CDR3: CASSPAGLGLGELFF. The DNA of the CDR3 is TGCGCCAGCAGTCCTGCGGGACTAGGGTTAGGGGAGCTGTTTTTT.

The rearrangement joins TRBV24-1 to TRBJ1-2; 7 bases are shared with TRBD1. Germline assignment: CDR1 KGHDR and CDR2 SFDVKD. J lost 4 bases, V lost 3 bases, and 4 bases had no gene match. This CDR3 is built from 14 residues. Written as DNA, the CDR3 is TGTGCCACCAGTGATACGGGACAGAGCTATGGCTACACCTTC. Amino acid sequence: CATSDTGQSYGYTF.

V usage is TRBV4-1 and J usage is TRBJ1-5; TRBD1 agrees at 9 bases. Germline V CDR1 and CDR2: MGHRA, YSYEKL. The CDR3 runs to 16 residues. V trimming: 3 bases; J trimming: 4 bases; junction bases outside the gene matches: 7. CDR3 in amino acids: CASSQPTGGRNQPQHF. The CDR3, as DNA: TGCGCCAGCAGCCAGCCGACAGGGGGTCGGAATCAGCCCCAGCATTTT.

This clonotype was counted between two and nine times. The chain employs TRBV6-1 and TRBJ2-7, with TRBD1 matching 7 bases. This CDR3 comprises 14 residues. The J segment lost 2 bases and the V segment lost 6 bases, leaving 7 bases of the junction unmatched. From germline, CDR1 is MNHNS and CDR2 SASEGT. This CDR3 is CASSMDRSTYEQYF. CDR3 DNA sequence: TGTGCCAGCAGCATGGACAGGTCGACCTACGAGCAGTACTTC.